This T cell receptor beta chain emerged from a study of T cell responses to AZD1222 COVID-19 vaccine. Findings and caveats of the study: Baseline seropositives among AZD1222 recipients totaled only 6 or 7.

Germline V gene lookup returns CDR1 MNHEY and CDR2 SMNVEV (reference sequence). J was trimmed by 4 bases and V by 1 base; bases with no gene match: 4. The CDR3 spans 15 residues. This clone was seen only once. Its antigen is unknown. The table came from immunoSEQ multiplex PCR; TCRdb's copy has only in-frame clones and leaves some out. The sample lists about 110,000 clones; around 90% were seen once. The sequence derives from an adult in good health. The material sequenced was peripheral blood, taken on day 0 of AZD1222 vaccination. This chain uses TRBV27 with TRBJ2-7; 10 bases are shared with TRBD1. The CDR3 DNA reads TGTGCCAGCAGTTTATTGACAGGGGGCTGGTACGAGCAGTACTTC. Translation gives CASSLLTGGWYEQYF.